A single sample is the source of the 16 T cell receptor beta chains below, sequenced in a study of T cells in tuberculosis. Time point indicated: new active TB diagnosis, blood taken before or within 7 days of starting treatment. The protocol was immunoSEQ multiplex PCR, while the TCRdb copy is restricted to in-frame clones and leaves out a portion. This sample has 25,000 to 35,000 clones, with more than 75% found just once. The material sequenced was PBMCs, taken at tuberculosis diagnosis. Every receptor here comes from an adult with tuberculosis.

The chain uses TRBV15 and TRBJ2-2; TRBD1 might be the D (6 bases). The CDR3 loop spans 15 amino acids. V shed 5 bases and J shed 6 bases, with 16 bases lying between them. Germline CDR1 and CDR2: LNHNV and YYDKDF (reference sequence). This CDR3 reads CATSSSRGKAGELFF. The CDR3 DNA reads TGTGCCACCAGCTCCTCCAGGGGAAAGGCCGGGGAGCTGTTTTTT.

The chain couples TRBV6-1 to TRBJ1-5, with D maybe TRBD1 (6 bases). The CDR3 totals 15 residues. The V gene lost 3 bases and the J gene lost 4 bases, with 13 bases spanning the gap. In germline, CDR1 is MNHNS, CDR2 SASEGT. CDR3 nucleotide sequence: TGTGCCAGCAGTGAGAACAGGGTGAGGAATCAGCCCCAGCATTTT. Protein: CASSENRVRNQPQHF.

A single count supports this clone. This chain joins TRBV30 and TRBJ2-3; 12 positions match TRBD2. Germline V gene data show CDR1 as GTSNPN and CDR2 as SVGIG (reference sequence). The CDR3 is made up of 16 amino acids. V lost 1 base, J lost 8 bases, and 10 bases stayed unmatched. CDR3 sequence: CAWSGGTSGPITTQYF. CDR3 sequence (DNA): TGTGCCTGGAGTGGAGGGACTAGCGGGCCTATCACTACGCAGTATTTT.

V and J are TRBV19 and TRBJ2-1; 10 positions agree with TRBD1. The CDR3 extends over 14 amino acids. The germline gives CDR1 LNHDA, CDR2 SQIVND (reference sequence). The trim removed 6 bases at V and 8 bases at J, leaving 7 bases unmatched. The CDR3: CASRPGQGFHEQFF. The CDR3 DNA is TGTGCCAGTAGACCGGGACAGGGGTTCCATGAGCAGTTCTTC.

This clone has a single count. CDR3 nucleotides: TGCGCCAGCAGCTTGGGAGCGGGGACTGAAGCTTTCTTT. It is translated as CASSLGAGTEAFF. The J gene is TRBJ1-1, the V gene TRBV5-1, with unresolved D. CDR3 length equals 13 residues. Trimming took off 0 bases at V and 5 bases at J, with 8 bases between the two ends. Germline CDR1 SGHRS, CDR2 YFSETQ.

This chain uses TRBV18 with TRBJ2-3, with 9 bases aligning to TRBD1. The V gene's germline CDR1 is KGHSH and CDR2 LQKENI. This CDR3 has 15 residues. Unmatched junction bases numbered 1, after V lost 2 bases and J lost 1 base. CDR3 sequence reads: CASSPRTGGTDTQYF. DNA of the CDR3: TGTGCCAGCTCACCAAGGACAGGGGGCACAGATACGCAGTATTTT.

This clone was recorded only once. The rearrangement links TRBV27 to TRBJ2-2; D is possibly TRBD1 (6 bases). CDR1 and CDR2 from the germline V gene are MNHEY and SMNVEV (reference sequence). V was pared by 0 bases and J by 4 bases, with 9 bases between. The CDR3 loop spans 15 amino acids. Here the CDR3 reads CASSLSAGVTGELFF. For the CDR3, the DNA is TGTGCCAGCAGTTTATCGGCAGGGGTCACCGGGGAGCTGTTTTTT.

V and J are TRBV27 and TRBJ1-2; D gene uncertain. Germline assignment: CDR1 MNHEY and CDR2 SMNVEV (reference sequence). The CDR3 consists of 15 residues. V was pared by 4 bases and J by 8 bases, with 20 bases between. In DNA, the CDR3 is TGTGCCAGCAGTTACTCCTTCAGCCCAGACATAGGCTACACCTTC. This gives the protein CASSYSFSPDIGYTF.

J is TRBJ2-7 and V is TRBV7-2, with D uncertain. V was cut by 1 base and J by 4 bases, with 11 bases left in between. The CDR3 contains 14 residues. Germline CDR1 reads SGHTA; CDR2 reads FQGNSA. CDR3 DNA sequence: TGTGCCAGCAGCTTAGTTGGTCAGACTTACGAGCAGTACTTC. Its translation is CASSLVGQTYEQYF.

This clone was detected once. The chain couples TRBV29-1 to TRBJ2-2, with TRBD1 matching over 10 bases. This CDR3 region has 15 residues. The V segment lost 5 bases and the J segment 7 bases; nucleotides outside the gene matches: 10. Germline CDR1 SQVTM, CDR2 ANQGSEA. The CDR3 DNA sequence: TGCAGCGTTCCCGGGACAGGGGACCTGGGCGGGGAGCTGTTTTTT. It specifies CSVPGTGDLGGELFF.

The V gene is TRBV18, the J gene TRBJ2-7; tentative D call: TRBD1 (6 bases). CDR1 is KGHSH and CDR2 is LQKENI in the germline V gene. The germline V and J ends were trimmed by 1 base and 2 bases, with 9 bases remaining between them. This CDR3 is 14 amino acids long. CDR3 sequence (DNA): TGTGCCAGCTCACCACGACAGGTGACCTACGAGCAGTACTTC. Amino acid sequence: CASSPRQVTYEQYF.

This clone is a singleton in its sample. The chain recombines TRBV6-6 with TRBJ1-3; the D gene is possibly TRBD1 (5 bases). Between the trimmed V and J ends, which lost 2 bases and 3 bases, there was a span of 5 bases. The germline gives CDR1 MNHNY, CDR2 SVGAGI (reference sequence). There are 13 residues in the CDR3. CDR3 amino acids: CASSYRGGNTIYF. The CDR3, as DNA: TGTGCCAGCAGTTACAGGGGTGGAAACACCATATATTTT.

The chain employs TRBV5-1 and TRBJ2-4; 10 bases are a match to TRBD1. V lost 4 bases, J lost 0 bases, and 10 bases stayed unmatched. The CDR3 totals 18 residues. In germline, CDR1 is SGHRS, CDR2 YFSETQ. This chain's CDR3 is CASSLDRGRPLAKNIQYF. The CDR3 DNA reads TGCGCCAGCAGCCTCGACAGGGGGCGACCCCTAGCCAAAAACATTCAGTACTTC.

CDR3 residues: CASSLSPGQRNTTNEKLFF. The CDR3 nucleotides are TGTGCCAGCAGCTTAAGCCCGGGACAGCGAAATACAACTAATGAAAAACTGTTTTTT. The genes are TRBV7-3 and TRBJ1-4; 7 bases line up with TRBD1. This CDR3 contains 19 residues. V shed 1 base and J 0 bases; nucleotides not matched to a gene: 11. Germline assignment: CDR1 SGHTA and CDR2 FQGTGA.

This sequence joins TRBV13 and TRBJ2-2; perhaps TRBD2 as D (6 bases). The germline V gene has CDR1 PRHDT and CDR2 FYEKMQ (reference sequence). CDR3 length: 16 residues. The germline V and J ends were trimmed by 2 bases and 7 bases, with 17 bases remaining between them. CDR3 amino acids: CASSLTPRGSGGELFF. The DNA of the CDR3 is TGTGCCAGCAGCTTAACTCCGCGGGGAAGCGGCGGGGAGCTGTTTTTT.

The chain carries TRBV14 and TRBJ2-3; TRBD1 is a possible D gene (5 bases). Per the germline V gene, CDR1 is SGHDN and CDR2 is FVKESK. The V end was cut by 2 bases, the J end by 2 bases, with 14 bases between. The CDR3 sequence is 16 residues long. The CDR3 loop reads CASSQSLGHTTDTQYF. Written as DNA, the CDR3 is TGTGCCAGCAGCCAATCTTTGGGGCATACCACAGATACGCAGTATTTT. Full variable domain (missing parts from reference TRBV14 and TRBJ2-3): EAGVTQFPSHSVIEKGQTVTLRCDPISGHDNLYWYRRVMGKEIKFLLHFVKESKQDESGMPNNRFLAERTGGTYSTLKVQPAELEDSGVYFCASSQSLGHTTDTQYFGPGTRLTVL.